The 31 T cell receptor beta chains below all came from one sample that was sequenced in a study of persistence of HIV-infected CD4 T cells. An overlapping HIV-1 Gag peptide pool stimulated these cells at 1 ug/peptide/mL. Sorted nonresponding memory CD4+ T cells were CD40L-negative, CD69-negative, CD45RO-high. No antigens are known for them. Sequencing used immunoSEQ version 4 in survey mode. Produced via immunoSEQ multiplex PCR; TCRdb's table is partial and in-frame only. The table lists some 58,000 clones, just under 75% of them singletons, with about 1.5% in the top ten. The source was CD4+ T cells sorted from PBMCs after approximately 19-hour stimulation, collected from a patient who received antiretroviral therapy. Receptor source: an adult man with HIV who was CMV-seropositive.

In regard to this clone: The same CDR3 also results from other DNA sequences found in this sample. This chain uses TRBV18 with TRBJ2-6; 8 nucleotides agree with TRBD2. This CDR3 spans 18 amino acids. Looked up from germline, CDR1 is KGHSH and CDR2 is LQKENI. With V trimmed by 1 base and J by 2 bases, 7 bases remained unmatched. CDR3 bases: TGTGCCAGCTCACCACGGACGCCGGGGGGGACTGGGGCCAACGTCCTGACTTTC. Protein sequence: CASSPRTPGGTGANVLTF.

The chain couples TRBV28 to TRBJ2-2; TRBD1 aligns across 7 bases. Germline loops: CDR1 MDHEN, CDR2 SYDVKM. Germline trimming cut 6 bases from V and 0 bases from J; bases unmatched to any gene: 22. The CDR3 is made up of 21 amino acids. The CDR3: CASRPEIHQGVQGANTGELFF. CDR3 nucleotide sequence: TGTGCCAGCAGACCCGAGATTCATCAGGGGGTGCAGGGAGCGAACACCGGGGAGCTGTTTTTT.

The rearrangement uses TRBV2 and TRBJ2-6, with 11 bases fitting TRBD1. CDR1 and CDR2 from the germline V gene are SNHLY and FYNNEI. With V trimmed by 4 bases and J by 4 bases, 9 bases remained unmatched. This CDR3 region has 18 residues. The CDR3 region is CASSAGQGARSGANVLTF. The CDR3 DNA reads as TGTGCCAGCAGTGCCGGACAGGGGGCTCGTTCGGGGGCCAACGTCCTGACTTTC.

The rearrangement links TRBV6-6 to TRBJ1-4, with 8 bases identical to TRBD1. CDR1 and CDR2 (germline): MNHNY, SVGAGI (reference sequence). This CDR3 region has 16 residues. Trimming cost V 4 bases and J 0 bases; bases outside gene matches: 4. The CDR3 DNA reads as TGTGCCAGCAGTTTCTCGGGACAGGCAACTAATGAAAAACTGTTTTTT. The encoded protein is CASSFSGQATNEKLFF.

The V and J genes are TRBV2 and TRBJ1-2; no definite D call. From germline, CDR1 is SNHLY and CDR2 FYNNEI. Trimming removed 2 bases from V and 6 bases from J, with 13 bases in between. The CDR3 length is 14 residues. The CDR3, as DNA: TGTGCCAGCAGTGAATGGGGTGCTGCTAATGGCTACACCTTC. Protein product: CASSEWGAANGYTF. The entire variable domain, with the rest obtained from reference TRBV2 and TRBJ1-2, is as follows: EPEVTQTPSHQVTQMGQEVILRCVPISNHLYFYWYRQILGQKVEFLVSFYNNEISEKSEIFDDQFSVERPDGSNFTLKIRSTKLEDSAMYFCASSEWGAANGYTFGSGTRLTVV.

The DNA for the CDR3 is TGTGCCAGCAGCCAAGGCCCCCGGCAGGCAAACACTGAAGCTTTCTTT. This translates into CASSQGPRQANTEAFF. The J gene is TRBJ1-1, the V gene TRBV3-1 (or the pseudogene TRBV3-2), with D hard to call. The CDR3 runs 16 residues. V gave up 1 base and J gave up 2 bases, with 14 bases separating them. The V gene's germline CDR1 is LGHDT and CDR2 YNNKEL (reference sequence).

This rearrangement joins TRBV14 to TRBJ2-3; the match to TRBD2 covers 7 bases. Trimming cost V 0 bases and J 4 bases; bases outside gene matches: 10. Germline CDR1 reads SGHDN; CDR2 reads FVKESK. The length of the CDR3 is 17 residues. The DNA for the CDR3 is TGTGCCAGCAGCCAAGATTACGTGGGGGGGGTCGCAGATACGCAGTATTTT. Protein: CASSQDYVGGVADTQYF.

The chain links TRBV4-2 to TRBJ2-1; 11 positions agree with TRBD1. Germline CDR1 reads LGHNA; CDR2 reads YNFKEQ. CDR3 size: 15 residues. V was pared by 2 bases and J by 6 bases, with 3 bases of the junction left unmatched. Here the CDR3 DNA reads TGTGCCAGCAGCCAATCCGGGACAGGGGGCAATGAGCAGTTCTTC. Its translation: CASSQSGTGGNEQFF.

This clone was observed once. The V and J genes are TRBV6-5 and TRBJ2-3; 8 bases align to TRBD2. Germline loops: CDR1 MNHEY, CDR2 SVGAGI. The V and J ends lost 6 bases and 9 bases, in that order; junction bases with no gene match: 8. The CDR3 consists of 13 residues. The CDR3 region is CASRPGLALTQYF. CDR3 nucleotide sequence: TGTGCCAGCAGACCCGGACTAGCCCTCACGCAGTATTTT.

The rearrangement links TRBV20-1 to TRBJ1-2; D remains ambiguous. Germline V gene sequence: CDR1 DFQATT, CDR2 SNEGSKA (reference sequence). V lost 3 bases, J lost 7 bases, and 6 bases lay in between. There are 10 residues in the CDR3. The CDR3 sequence: CSASAGGYTF. The CDR3 region has the DNA TGCAGTGCTAGTGCGGGTGGCTACACCTTC.

The chain joins TRBV7-3 to TRBJ2-3, with TRBD2 matching over 7 bases. Germline trimming cut 2 bases from V and 1 base from J; bases unmatched to any gene: 0. The length of the CDR3 is 14 residues. CDR1 and CDR2 (germline): SGHTA, FQGTGA. The DNA of the CDR3 is TGTGCCAGCAGCTTAGCGGGGGGCACAGATACGCAGTATTTT. Translation gives CASSLAGGTDTQYF.

The rearrangement uses TRBV2 and TRBJ2-1; TRBD1 aligns across 8 bases. This CDR3 is 14 amino acids long. Looked up from germline, CDR1 is SNHLY and CDR2 is FYNNEI. The V and J ends lost 5 bases and 7 bases, in that order; junction bases with no gene match: 7. CDR3 amino acids: CASSSSQGVNEQFF. CDR3 DNA sequence: TGTGCCAGCAGTTCGTCACAGGGGGTGAATGAGCAGTTCTTC.

The rearrangement uses TRBV5-6 and TRBJ1-5; 11 positions match TRBD1. The J segment lost 6 bases and the V segment lost 0 bases, leaving 2 bases of the junction unmatched. CDR3 size: 15 residues. The germline V gene encodes CDR1 SGHDT and CDR2 YYEEEE. The CDR3 protein is CASSLGTGGRQPQHF. The CDR3 nucleotides read TGTGCCAGCAGCTTGGGGACAGGGGGCCGTCAGCCCCAGCATTTT.

CDR3 loop: CASSFRRFYSNQPQHF. In DNA, the CDR3 is TGTGCCAGCAGCTTTAGACGTTTTTATAGCAATCAGCCCCAGCATTTT. This rearrangement joins TRBV7-8 to TRBJ1-5; D uncertain. V lost 3 bases and J 0 bases, leaving 12 bases between the germline ends. Germline-derived CDR1 and CDR2 are SGHVS and FQNEAQ. This CDR3 has 16 residues. The full variable domain, with the rest looked up from reference TRBV7-8 and TRBJ1-5, is GAGVSQSPRYKVAKRGQDVALRCDPISGHVSLFWYQQALGQGPEFLTYFQNEAQLDKSGLPSDRFFAERPEGSVSTLKIQRTQQEDSAVYLCASSFRRFYSNQPQHFGDGTRLSIL.

The chain uses TRBV10-3 and TRBJ2-7, with 8 bases identical to TRBD1. Trimming at V came to 4 bases and at J to 3 bases, leaving 5 bases not matched to a gene. Looked up from germline, CDR1 is ENHRY and CDR2 is SYGVKD. This CDR3 spans 14 amino acids. In nucleotides, the CDR3 is TGTGCCATCAGTGGGGGGACAGGTCACTACGAGCAGTACTTC. This sequence encodes CAISGGTGHYEQYF.

This chain uses TRBV14 with TRBJ1-3; 7 bases line up with TRBD1. Per the germline V gene, CDR1 is SGHDN and CDR2 is FVKESK. J was trimmed by 9 bases and V by 0 bases; bases with no gene match: 5. The CDR3 runs 14 residues. The CDR3 loop reads CASSQEQGSITIYF. CDR3 coding DNA: TGTGCCAGCAGCCAAGAACAGGGGTCAATCACCATATATTTT.

CDR3 bases: TGTGCCAGCAGTGTCGGGACAGGGTCAGGCGGCTACACCTTC. This gives the protein CASSVGTGSGGYTF. V is TRBV2 and J is TRBJ1-2; 9 nucleotides agree with TRBD1. The CDR3 sequence is 14 residues long. Germline CDR1 and CDR2: SNHLY and FYNNEI. V lost 4 bases and J lost 8; bases outside the gene matches: 8.

The V gene is TRBV10-2, the J gene TRBJ2-7, with D perhaps matching TRBD1 (6 bases). Germline values: CDR1 WSHSY, CDR2 SAAADI. The CDR3 runs to 14 residues. With 5 bases removed from V and 0 bases from J, the gap between germline ends came to 11 bases. CDR3 in DNA: TGCGCCAGCAGTCACAGGGCTCTCTCCTACGAGCAGTACTTC. It is translated as CASSHRALSYEQYF.

In DNA form, the CDR3 reads TGTGCCAGTATGGGGACAGGGGGCGCATATGGCTACACCTTC. Translation: CASMGTGGAYGYTF. V usage is TRBV19 and J usage is TRBJ1-2, with 12 bases identical to TRBD1. After removal of 7 bases from V and 5 bases from J, the junction contained 5 bases not matched to a gene. CDR3 length: 14 residues. The V gene's germline CDR1 is LNHDA and CDR2 SQIVND (reference sequence).

This chain uses TRBV27 with TRBJ1-2; TRBD1 agrees at 7 bases. V shed 0 bases and J 1 base; nucleotides not matched to a gene: 8. Looked up from germline, CDR1 is MNHEY and CDR2 is SMNVEV (reference sequence). This CDR3 spans 17 amino acids. The CDR3 loop reads CASSLSGQPFDNYGYTF. CDR3 coding DNA: TGTGCCAGCAGTTTATCGGGACAGCCCTTTGATAACTATGGCTACACCTTC.

The chain joins TRBV6-5 to TRBJ2-7; 10 positions agree with TRBD1. The CDR3 length is 16 residues. The trim removed 4 bases at V and 2 bases at J, leaving 8 bases unmatched. Germline V gene lookup returns CDR1 MNHEY and CDR2 SVGAGI. The DNA for the CDR3 is TGTGCCAGCAGTTTGGGACAGGGGAATGGGGCCTACGAGCAGTACTTC. Its protein is CASSLGQGNGAYEQYF.

The V gene is TRBV15, the J gene TRBJ2-1; perhaps D is TRBD1 or TRBD2 (6 bases each). V gave up 4 bases and J gave up 6 bases, with 19 bases separating them. Germline CDR1 is LNHNV and CDR2 is YYDKDF (reference sequence). The CDR3 has 16 residues. In nucleotides, the CDR3 is TGTGCCACCAGCACCGAAAGGGGGGCGCGGGGCAATGAGCAGTTCTTC. Translation: CATSTERGARGNEQFF.

This clone was picked up a small number of times. The V and J genes are TRBV5-5 and TRBJ1-3; D gene ambiguous. Germline CDR1 SGHKS, CDR2 YYEKEE (reference sequence). Trimming took 6 bases from V and 9 from J, leaving 16 bases between them. There are 13 residues in the CDR3. CDR3 in amino acids: CASTADRTATIYF. In DNA, the CDR3 is TGTGCCAGCACCGCCGACCGGACCGCCACCATATATTTT.

The CDR3: CASSSDRGMETQYF. Written as DNA, the CDR3 is TGTGCCAGCAGCTCGGACAGGGGGATGGAGACCCAGTACTTC. The chain has TRBV7-2 and TRBJ2-5; 10 bases map to TRBD1. Losses at the gene ends were 4 bases for V and 5 bases for J; bases not matched to a gene: 4. The length of the CDR3 is 14 residues. Germline-derived CDR1 and CDR2 are SGHTA and FQGNSA.

The chain is built from TRBV9 and TRBJ2-2; 8 bases match TRBD2. Germline assignment: CDR1 SGDLS and CDR2 YYNGEE. The CDR3 is 17 amino acids. Trimming took 4 bases from V and 6 from J; bases not matched to a gene: 14. The CDR3 loop reads CASSPNPGGLSSGELFF. The CDR3 DNA reads TGTGCCAGCAGCCCCAACCCGGGGGGGCTATCTTCCGGGGAGCTGTTTTTT.

V usage is TRBV5-5 and J usage is TRBJ1-1; tentative D call: TRBD1 (6 bases). This CDR3 comprises 13 residues. Germline CDR1 and CDR2: SGHKS and YYEKEE (reference sequence). V was cut by 5 bases and J by 3 bases, with 11 bases left in between. The CDR3 here is CASSLQGYTEAFF. CDR3 coding DNA: TGTGCCAGCAGTTTACAGGGATACACTGAAGCTTTCTTT.

This clone has more than one count but fewer than ten. Different DNA sequences within this sample yield the same CDR3. V usage is TRBV25-1 and J usage is TRBJ2-7, with D hard to call. The germline V and J ends were trimmed by 8 bases and 4 bases, with 9 bases remaining between them. The CDR3 has 11 residues. The V gene's germline CDR1 is MGHDK and CDR2 SYGVNS. The CDR3 reads CASRAGYEQYF. In DNA, the CDR3 is TGTGCCAGCCGGGCTGGGTACGAGCAGTACTTC.

The V and J genes are TRBV18 and TRBJ1-1; no firm D call. The ends were cut back, 4 bases at V and 1 base at J, with 13 bases in the middle. Germline values: CDR1 KGHSH, CDR2 LQKENI. The CDR3 extends over 15 amino acids. The CDR3 spells CASSLTSDRNTEAFF. CDR3 sequence (DNA): TGTGCCAGCTCACTTACATCGGACCGGAACACTGAAGCTTTCTTT.

This rearrangement joins TRBV19 to TRBJ1-5; a possible D gene is TRBD1 (5 bases). The V end was cut by 2 bases, the J end by 7 bases, with 12 bases between. The CDR3 is 14 amino acids. Germline V lookup: CDR1 LNHDA, CDR2 SQIVND (reference sequence). CDR3 DNA: TGTGCCAGTAGTATATCTTCGGGGGAACAGCCCCAGCATTTT. This translates into CASSISSGEQPQHF.

This chain joins TRBV4-1 and TRBJ1-5, with D uncertain. Deletions cut 1 base from V and 2 bases from J, with 12 bases between. Looked up from germline, CDR1 is MGHRA and CDR2 is YSYEKL. The length of the CDR3 is 16 residues. Here the CDR3 DNA reads TGCGCCAGCAGCCAAGGTGAAGGGTTGGGCAATCAGCCCCAGCATTTT. This codes for CASSQGEGLGNQPQHF.

V and J are TRBV7-2 and TRBJ2-7; 8 bases match TRBD2. The CDR3 has 14 amino acids. V dropped 0 bases and J dropped 2; count of bases not matched to a gene: 0. Looked up from germline, CDR1 is SGHTA and CDR2 is FQGNSA. Here the CDR3 reads CASSLAAGAYEQYF. The CDR3 DNA is TGTGCCAGCAGCTTAGCAGCGGGAGCCTACGAGCAGTACTTC.